This T cell receptor (beta chain) was captured in a study of PD-1 blockade in classical Hodgkin lymphoma. The V gene's germline CDR1 is GTSNPN and CDR2 SVGIG (reference sequence). Deletions cut 2 bases from V and 14 bases from J, with 15 bases between. The CDR3 runs 11 residues. Study observations and caveats: Whatever underlies the repertoire differences (possibly disease activity or prior therapy) remains undefined. After ASCT, patients who started nivolumab under 1 year later were excluded.

As concerns this clone: Its specificity is not known.

Clones were sequenced by immunoSEQ multiplex PCR, and TCRdb holds only the in-frame ones, with some missing. The table has about 35,000 clones, 90% seen once. Each patient experienced a relapse that followed autologous stem cell transplantation, and brentuximab vedotin exposure varied. It was by magnetic negative selection that CD4+ T cells were purified from thawed PBMCs. The TCR was taken from a human donor with classical Hodgkin lymphoma. V gene TRBV30 combines with J gene TRBJ1-2, with unresolved D. The material sequenced was CD4+ T cells from blood, taken at baseline. The CDR3 protein is CAWSLPPLYTF. The CDR3 nucleotides are TGTGCCTGGAGTCTCCCCCCCCTCTATACCTTC. Using reference TRBV30 and TRBJ1-2 for the parts outside the CDR3, the full variable domain is SQTIHQWPATLVQPVGSPLSLECTVEGTSNPNLYWYRQAAGRGLQLLFYSVGIGQISSEVPQNLSASRPQDRQFILSSKKLLLSDSGFYLCAWSLPPLYTFGSGTRLTVV.